Below are 15 T cell receptor beta chains sequenced from a single sample in a study of glioma-infiltrating T cells. TCR alpha and beta CDR3 regions were amplified from RNA using iRepertoire nested multiplex PCR. TCRdb recomputed calls from the multiplex PCR reads with MiXCR, one row per CDR3 protein. The sample holds 35,000 to 45,000 distinct CDR3 sequences, around 24% seen once. The sample consisted of glioma tissue, nonneoplastic brain tissue, or PBMCs (not recorded which). The origin of the receptors is a human donor with low-grade glioma or glioblastoma, undergoing nonglioma brain surgery, or in good health (not recorded which).

This clonotype appeared many times. The V gene is TRBV28, the J gene TRBJ2-2; the D is unclear. The germline V and J ends were trimmed by 11 bases and 0 bases, with 10 bases remaining between them. The CDR3 is made up of 13 amino acids. The germline V gene has CDR1 MDHEN and CDR2 SYDVKM. The CDR3 sequence: CAARRTNTGELFF. CDR3 nucleotide sequence: TGTGCCGCCCGGAGAACGAACACCGGGGAGCTGTTTTTT. The whole variable domain, remainder taken from reference TRBV28 and TRBJ2-2, is DVKVTQSSRYLVKRTGEKVFLECVQDMDHENMFWYRQDPGLGLRLIYFSYDVKMKEKGDIPEGYSVSREKKERFSLILESASTNQTSMYLCAARRTNTGELFFGEGSRLTVL.

The chain has TRBV2 and TRBJ2-7; D possibly corresponds to TRBD1 (5 bases). This CDR3 has 13 residues. The germline V gene encodes CDR1 SNHLY and CDR2 FYNNEI. Trimming took off 3 bases at V and 2 bases at J, with 8 bases between the two ends. CDR3 coding DNA: TGTGCCAGCAGTGAGGAACAGGCCTACGAGCAGTACTTC. Protein product: CASSEEQAYEQYF.

Many counts were recorded for this clonotype. The CDR3 loop reads CASSGESYNSPLHF. The CDR3 DNA is TGTGCCAGCAGCGGGGAATCCTATAATTCACCCCTCCACTTT. This chain uses TRBV4-2 with TRBJ1-6; D not certain. This CDR3 has 14 residues. Germline V gene data show CDR1 as LGHNA and CDR2 as YNFKEQ. Between the trimmed V and J ends, which lost 5 bases and 1 base, there was a span of 6 bases.

Many counts were recorded for this clonotype. V is TRBV4-1 and J is TRBJ1-1, with D possibly matching TRBD1 (5 bases). V was trimmed by 0 bases and J by 5 bases, leaving 13 bases between them. The CDR3 has 15 amino acids. Germline V gene data show CDR1 as MGHRA and CDR2 as YSYEKL. The CDR3 spells CASSQDPLGQTEAFF. CDR3 nucleotide sequence: TGCGCCAGCAGCCAAGACCCCCTCGGACAAACTGAAGCTTTCTTT.

This clonotype was counted only a few times. The V call is TRBV29-1, the J call TRBJ2-7; TRBD2 aligns across 12 bases. Germline V lookup: CDR1 SQVTM, CDR2 ANQGSEA. J lost 4 bases, V lost 4 bases, and 5 bases had no gene match. There are 14 residues in the CDR3. CDR3 amino acids: CSVGQTSGRYEQYF. CDR3 in DNA: TGCAGCGTTGGTCAGACTAGCGGGAGATACGAGCAGTACTTC.

This chain joins TRBV6-5 and TRBJ1-2; D is uncertain. Trimming took off 2 bases at V and 4 bases at J, with 5 bases between the two ends. The CDR3 loop spans 12 amino acids. Germline V CDR1 and CDR2: MNHEY, SVGAGI. CDR3 nucleotides: TGTGCCAGCAGTTACCCCGGCTATGGCTACACCTTC. Amino acid sequence: CASSYPGYGYTF.

This clonotype was seen repeatedly, ten times or more. The V and J genes are TRBV2 and TRBJ1-2; D remains unclear. The germline gives CDR1 SNHLY, CDR2 FYNNEI. Deletions cut 6 bases from V and 1 base from J, with 6 bases between. CDR3 length: 12 amino acids. CDR3 in DNA: TGTGCCAGCAGCGGGGTTAACTATGGCTACACCTTC. Its protein product is CASSGVNYGYTF.

The chain employs TRBV20-1 and TRBJ2-7, with TRBD2 identical over 8 bases. J gave up 3 bases and V 4 bases, and 17 bases lay outside the gene matches. CDR3 size: 17 residues. Germline V gene sequence: CDR1 DFQATT, CDR2 SNEGSKA (reference sequence). Here the CDR3 DNA reads TGCAGTGCTATAACACCGGGGGAGAGCGGGAGCAACTACGAGCAGTACTTC. It translates to CSAITPGESGSNYEQYF.

This clonotype was recorded at least ten times. This chain uses TRBV5-1 with TRBJ1-1; D is possibly TRBD1 (5 bases). This CDR3 spans 13 amino acids. CDR1 is SGHRS and CDR2 is YFSETQ in the germline V gene. V gave up 4 bases and J gave up 7 bases, with 14 bases separating them. The CDR3 DNA follows: TGCGCCAGCAGCAACCGGGACTCGCTTGAAGCTTTCTTT. This sequence encodes CASSNRDSLEAFF.

At least ten counts were recorded for this clonotype. The J gene is TRBJ2-2, the V gene TRBV6-1; possible D gene TRBD2, 5 bases. The CDR3 length is 16 residues. Trimming pared 2 bases from V and 6 bases from J, leaving 16 bases between. Germline CDR1 and CDR2: MNHNS and SASEGT. CDR3 amino acids: CASSEYLGGPPGELFF. CDR3 nucleotide sequence: TGTGCCAGCAGTGAATATCTTGGCGGGCCACCCGGGGAGCTGTTTTTT.

Remarks on this clonotype: This sequence may be a read error, since a much larger clone differs from it by one base. The genes are TRBV4-2 and TRBJ2-1; D is ambiguous. CDR3 length: 14 residues. Germline CDR1 LGHNA, CDR2 YNFKEQ. V dropped 4 bases and J dropped 6 bases, with 13 bases sitting between them. The CDR3 loop is CASSPSALGNEQFF. The CDR3 DNA is TGTGCCAGCAGCCCAAGCGCTCTCGGCAATGAGCAGTTCTTC.

Relative to its sample, this clonotype is medium-sized. The chain uses TRBV27 and TRBJ2-3; D uncertain. Per the germline V gene, CDR1 is MNHEY and CDR2 is SMNVEV (reference sequence). The CDR3 totals 12 residues. The ends were cut back, 5 bases at V and 2 bases at J, with 5 bases in the middle. The CDR3 sequence: CASSPHTDTQYF. CDR3 DNA sequence: TGTGCCAGCAGTCCCCACACAGATACGCAGTATTTT.

This clonotype was detected ten times or more. The chain uses TRBV19 and TRBJ1-5; D unresolved. CDR1 LNHDA and CDR2 SQIVND come from the germline V gene (reference sequence). With 8 bases removed from V and 2 bases from J, the gap between germline ends came to 19 bases. The CDR3 spans 16 residues. This CDR3 reads CASPRVPGNRNQPQHF. CDR3 DNA sequence: TGTGCCAGTCCCCGCGTCCCCGGGAACCGCAATCAGCCCCAGCATTTT.

This clonotype was counted ten times or more. The CDR3 DNA sequence: TGTGCCAGCAGCTTAAGAAGAACCCAAGAGACCCAGTACTTC. It specifies CASSLRRTQETQYF. The chain carries TRBV7-8 and TRBJ2-5; D unclear. The CDR3 is 14 amino acids. CDR1 and CDR2 from the germline V gene are SGHVS and FQNEAQ. V lost 2 bases, J lost 1 base, and 8 bases lay in between. The full variable domain, its missing parts supplied by reference TRBV7-8 and TRBJ2-5, is GAGVSQSPRYKVAKRGQDVALRCDPISGHVSLFWYQQALGQGPEFLTYFQNEAQLDKSGLPSDRFFAERPEGSVSTLKIQRTQQEDSAVYLCASSLRRTQETQYFGPGTRLLVL.

This clonotype was counted only a few times. The chain links TRBV4-1 to TRBJ2-2; a weak D match, TRBD2 (6 bases). In germline, CDR1 is MGHRA, CDR2 YSYEKL. The germline V and J ends were trimmed by 3 bases and 0 bases, with 17 bases remaining between them. The CDR3 is 18 residues long. In DNA, the CDR3 is TGCGCCAGCAGCCATCCCCCCGGGGGACCAACGAACACCGGGGAGCTGTTTTTT. Encoded protein: CASSHPPGGPTNTGELFF.